The rows below give T cell receptor beta chains drawn from one sample of a study of OX40 agonist ivuxolimab in advanced cancers. Sequencing was performed with immunoSEQ multiplex PCR; in TCRdb, only in-frame clones are kept and a portion is missing. The sample consists of about 60,000 clones, around 80% of them appearing once. Sequenced here: CD4+ or CD8+ T cells sorted from blood, sampled in a trial of the OX40 agonist ivuxolimab. All receptors come from an adult with an advanced solid tumor such as melanoma, head and neck, liver or kidney cancer. Both conserved end residues are part of each CDR3. D genes are given only for firm matches. Where a row states a size, it is once, few, many or the class of an expanded clone; other rows omit it.

v_gene	j_gene	abundance	len	d_gene	CDR3nt	CDR3aa
TRBV7-9	TRBJ1-4	-	15	TRBD1	TGTGCCAGCAGCCCCAAGGGGGCACCTAATGAAAAACTGTTTTTT	CASSPKGAPNEKLFF
TRBV9	TRBJ2-1	-	16	TRBD2	TGTGCCAGCAGTACAAGCGGGGCGACTTCCTACAATGAGCAGTTCTTC	CASSTSGATSYNEQFF
TRBV5-6	TRBJ1-2	-	13	-	TGTGCCAGCAGCTTGGTGGGGGGCATGAGCTACACCTTC	CASSLVGGMSYTF
TRBV4-3	TRBJ1-1	-	15	-	TGCGCCAGCAGCCAAGTGCCAGGGACGAGGACTGAAGCTTTCTTT	CASSQVPGTRTEAFF
TRBV23-1	TRBJ2-1	-	16	TRBD1	TGCGCCAGCAGTCAGGGGGACAGGGACTGTGGCAATGAGCAGTTCTTC	CASSQGDRDCGNEQFF
TRBV5-1	TRBJ1-2	-	13	-	TGCGCCAGCAGCCCCGGAGGGGCCGGGGGCTACACCTTC	CASSPGGAGGYTF
TRBV5-4	TRBJ1-2	-	13	TRBD1	TGTGCCAGCAGCCTAGGGGGCAGGGATGGCTACACCTTC	CASSLGGRDGYTF
TRBV18	TRBJ2-4	few	19	-	TGTGCCAGCTCACCACCAAGACAGAGTAGGGATATAGCCAAAAACATTCAGTACTTC	CASSPPRQSRDIAKNIQYF
TRBV6-1	TRBJ2-5	-	14	-	TGTGCCAGCAAGCCGGGCAGATCGAGGGAGACCCAGTACTTC	CASKPGRSRETQYF
TRBV6-6	TRBJ1-4	once	15	-	TGTGCCAGCAGGTCGCCCAACAGAGCTAATGAAAAACTGTTTTTT	CASRSPNRANEKLFF
TRBV9	TRBJ1-5	-	15	-	TGTGCCAGCAGCGTAGGGGTTGGGACTAGTCAGCCCCAGCATTTT	CASSVGVGTSQPQHF